The 5 T cell receptor beta chains below come from one sample, sequenced in a study of CXCR3-negative and CXCR3-positive naive CD8 T cells. Study-wide points: TRB CDR3s of CXCR3-positive naive cells were more hydrophobic than those of CXCR3-negative naive cells.

No antigen has been identified for these receptors. The libraries of TRB cDNA were prepared using 5' RACE with UMI labels. TCRdb reprocessed the 5' RACE reads, keeping one entry per CDR3 protein, no DNA. This listing includes 85,000 to 120,000 distinct CDR3 sequences. What was sequenced was naive CXCR3+ CD8+ T cells from blood. Documented subset: CD45RO-CCR7+CD27+CD95- naive CD8+ T cells expressing CXCR3 (TNR3+). Every receptor here comes from a human donor in good health. Some clones in this sample may be carry-over from other donors' samples.

The V gene is TRBV29-1, the J gene TRBJ2-1; TCRdb calls TRBD2, which cannot be checked without DNA. The CDR3 has 11 residues. Per germline, CDR1 SQVTM and CDR2 ANQGSEA. The CDR3 region is CSVIALGEQFF.

The V and J genes are TRBV5-1 and TRBJ1-1. The CDR3 has 15 residues. CDR1 and CDR2 from the germline V gene are SGHRS and YFSETQ. This CDR3 reads CASSWGTVGNTEAFF.

The rearrangement joins TRBV6-2 or TRBV6-3 to TRBJ2-1. Per germline, CDR1 MNHEY and CDR2 SVGEGT. The CDR3 covers 11 residues. The CDR3 reads CASSSGYEQFF.

The chain joins TRBV4-3 to TRBJ1-5; TCRdb calls TRBD1, which cannot be checked without DNA. This CDR3 is 15 amino acids long. Germline CDR1 reads LGHNA; CDR2 reads YSLEER. The CDR3 here is CASSLGHLSNQPQHF.

The chain links TRBV3-1 to TRBJ1-2. The length of the CDR3 is 12 residues. Per germline, CDR1 LGHDT and CDR2 YNNKEL (reference sequence). CDR3 protein: CASSQLLVGYTF.